The 24 T cell receptor beta chains presented below share a single source sample, sequenced in a study of OX40 agonist ivuxolimab in advanced cancers. Here immunoSEQ multiplex PCR was the method, and the copy in TCRdb shows in-frame clones only, minus some. The sample consists of tens of thousands of clones, around 83% of them appearing once. The sample in question was CD4+ or CD8+ T cells sorted from blood, obtained in a trial of the OX40 agonist ivuxolimab. These receptors were taken from an adult with an advanced solid tumor such as melanoma, head and neck, liver or kidney cancer.

The rearrangement joins TRBV20-1 to TRBJ2-5; D is possibly TRBD1 or TRBD2 (5 bases each). The ends were cut back, 5 bases at V and 7 bases at J, with 11 bases in the middle. This CDR3 region has 11 residues. The germline V gene encodes CDR1 DFQATT and CDR2 SNEGSKA (reference sequence). The CDR3 here is CSARTRGTQYF. For the CDR3, the DNA is TGCAGTGCTCGGACACGGGGGACCCAGTACTTC.

The rearrangement uses TRBV2 and TRBJ2-1; D possibly corresponds to TRBD1 (6 bases). Germline values: CDR1 SNHLY, CDR2 FYNNEI. Trimming cost V 6 bases and J 9 bases, with 21 bases left between them. CDR3 length: 15 amino acids. CDR3 region: CASSAQGGSWSEQFF. CDR3 in DNA: TGTGCCAGCAGCGCACAGGGTGGATCTTGGAGTGAGCAGTTCTTC. Looking up the rest from reference TRBV2 and TRBJ2-1 gives the full variable domain: EPEVTQTPSHQVTQMGQEVILRCVPISNHLYFYWYRQILGQKVEFLVSFYNNEISEKSEIFDDQFSVERPDGSNFTLKIRSTKLEDSAMYFCASSAQGGSWSEQFFGPGTRLTVL.

The chain employs TRBV6-1 and TRBJ2-4, with 8 bases identical to TRBD1. CDR3 length: 14 amino acids. Trimming cost V 4 bases and J 7 bases; bases outside gene matches: 6. From germline, CDR1 is MNHNS and CDR2 SASEGT. The CDR3 sequence: CASSGRQGLNIQYF. The CDR3 DNA reads TGTGCCAGCAGTGGAAGACAGGGGCTGAACATTCAGTACTTC.

The chain is built from TRBV10-1 and TRBJ2-1; TRBD1 might be the D (5 bases). The CDR3 sequence is 14 residues long. Trimming shortened V by 3 bases and J by 8 bases, and 14 bases separated the two germline ends. Germline assignment: CDR1 WNHNN and CDR2 SYGVQD (reference sequence). CDR3 amino acids: CASSETAGLDEQFF. The CDR3 nucleotides are TGCGCCAGCAGTGAAACGGCAGGGTTGGATGAGCAGTTCTTC.

This clone was found a few times. J is TRBJ2-5 and V is TRBV6-5; unclear D gene. The V gene's germline CDR1 is MNHEY and CDR2 SVGAGI. The CDR3 consists of 13 residues. V gave up 0 bases and J gave up 1 base, with 3 bases separating them. The CDR3 coding sequence is TGTGCCAGCAGTTACTCGGGCCAAGAGACCCAGTACTTC. Amino acid sequence: CASSYSGQETQYF.

This clone is labeled as medium-sized. The V call is TRBV19, the J call TRBJ2-7, with D unresolved. CDR3 length: 15 amino acids. The ends were cut back, 1 base at V and 5 bases at J, with 15 bases in the middle. From germline, CDR1 is LNHDA and CDR2 SQIVND (reference sequence). CDR3 sequence: CASSIGALSIDEQYF. The CDR3 bases are TGTGCCAGTAGTATAGGAGCCCTCTCTATAGACGAGCAGTACTTC.

The CDR3 here is CASSLQWTGEDTQYF. The DNA of the CDR3 is TGCGCCAGCAGCTTGCAATGGACAGGGGAGGATACGCAGTATTTT. The V and J genes are TRBV5-1 and TRBJ2-3, with TRBD1 identical over 9 bases. The ends lost 1 base at V and 6 bases at J; junction bases unmatched: 6. The V gene's germline CDR1 is SGHRS and CDR2 YFSETQ. This CDR3 contains 15 residues.

The chain carries TRBV4-1 and TRBJ1-4; 7 bases are shared with TRBD1. Germline assignment: CDR1 MGHRA and CDR2 YSYEKL. V lost 3 bases and J lost 3; bases outside the gene matches: 7. This CDR3 comprises 16 residues. This chain's CDR3 is CASSQTQGPANEKLFF. The CDR3 DNA reads as TGCGCCAGCAGCCAGACACAGGGGCCCGCTAATGAAAAACTGTTTTTT.

There are a few counts of this clone. The chain carries TRBV7-9 and TRBJ1-1; 7 bases are a match to TRBD1. Germline CDR1 and CDR2: SEHNR and FQNEAQ (reference sequence). The CDR3 is made up of 13 amino acids. The V and J ends lost 5 bases and 2 bases, in that order; junction bases with no gene match: 2. CDR3 in amino acids: CASSRQGNTEAFF. The CDR3 coding sequence is TGTGCCAGCAGCCGACAGGGCAACACTGAAGCTTTCTTT.

The genes are TRBV13 and TRBJ2-2; no clear D. Germline V CDR1 and CDR2: PRHDT, FYEKMQ (reference sequence). Between the trimmed V and J ends, which lost 0 bases and 3 bases, there was a span of 8 bases. CDR3 size: 15 residues. The chain's CDR3 is CASSLGMLDTGELFF. The DNA of the CDR3 is TGTGCCAGCAGCTTAGGGATGTTAGACACCGGGGAGCTGTTTTTT.

This chain uses TRBV4-1 with TRBJ2-1; D call uncertain. CDR1 is MGHRA and CDR2 is YSYEKL in the germline V gene. The CDR3 is made up of 15 amino acids. The V end was cut by 1 base, the J end by 0 bases, with 7 bases between. The CDR3 DNA sequence: TGCGCCAGCAGCCAAGGAACTTTCTCCTACAATGAGCAGTTCTTC. Encoded protein: CASSQGTFSYNEQFF.

In its sample, this clone was seen once. The rearrangement uses TRBV28 and TRBJ1-2; 7 bases fit TRBD1. Per germline, CDR1 MDHEN and CDR2 SYDVKM. The junction had 12 bases not matched to a gene; V was cut back by 6 bases and J by 8 bases. The CDR3 spans 14 residues. CDR3 in amino acids: CASSLGGPREGYTF. In DNA form, the CDR3 reads TGTGCCAGCAGCCTAGGGGGCCCCCGCGAGGGCTACACCTTC.

V and J are TRBV18 and TRBJ2-7; the D gene is possibly TRBD1 (5 bases). The CDR3 spans 15 residues. V lost 3 bases and J 2 bases, leaving 14 bases between the germline ends. Germline V gene data show CDR1 as KGHSH and CDR2 as LQKENI. The CDR3 reads CASSPGEGVAYEQYF. CDR3 DNA: TGTGCCAGCTCACCCGGCGAAGGGGTGGCCTACGAGCAGTACTTC.

The rearrangement joins TRBV7-8 to TRBJ2-5; D unresolved. CDR1 is SGHVS and CDR2 is FQNEAQ in the germline V gene. Between the trimmed V and J ends, which lost 0 bases and 4 bases, there was a span of 6 bases. This CDR3 comprises 13 residues. The CDR3 region has the DNA TGTGCCAGCAGCTTAGCGTGGAGAGAGACCCAGTACTTC. Translating gives CASSLAWRETQYF. The full variable domain, in which reference TRBV7-8 and TRBJ2-5 provide the parts outside the CDR3, is GAGVSQSPRYKVAKRGQDVALRCDPISGHVSLFWYQQALGQGPEFLTYFQNEAQLDKSGLPSDRFFAERPEGSVSTLKIQRTQQEDSAVYLCASSLAWRETQYFGPGTRLLVL.

This sequence joins TRBV27 and TRBJ1-6; 9 bases are shared with TRBD1. The V segment lost 3 bases and the J segment 7 bases; nucleotides outside the gene matches: 1. Germline-derived CDR1 and CDR2 are MNHEY and SMNVEV (reference sequence). CDR3 size: 14 residues. In DNA form, the CDR3 reads TGTGCCAGCAGTTTTGGGACAGGGAATTCACCCCTCCACTTT. The encoded protein is CASSFGTGNSPLHF.

As regards this clone: A clone one base away is much larger, so this may be a read error. This chain joins TRBV29-1 and TRBJ1-5, with D possibly TRBD1 on 5 matching bases. The CDR3 totals 15 residues. Germline values: CDR1 SQVTM, CDR2 ANQGSEA. Trimming removed 4 bases at V and 5 bases at J, with 18 bases between. CDR3 sequence: CSVGGSPAGDQPQHF. The CDR3 DNA reads TGCAGCGTTGGGGGGTCGCCGGCGGGGGATCAGCCCCAGCATTTT.

This chain links TRBV2 with TRBJ1-3, with D perhaps matching TRBD1 (5 bases). The CDR3 sequence is 16 residues long. The germline V gene has CDR1 SNHLY and CDR2 FYNNEI. Trimming took 2 bases from V and 1 from J, leaving 12 bases between them. The CDR3 DNA reads as TGTGCCAGCAGTGAAATTCAGGGCAGATCTGGAAACACCATATATTTT. Its protein product is CASSEIQGRSGNTIYF.

This clone came up a few times. The chain combines TRBV28 with TRBJ1-2; TRBD1 matches 8 bases. The J segment lost 7 bases and the V segment lost 8 bases, leaving 9 bases of the junction unmatched. The CDR3 loop spans 13 amino acids. Per germline, CDR1 MDHEN and CDR2 SYDVKM. CDR3 region: CASATGGDRGYTF. The DNA of the CDR3 is TGTGCCAGCGCCACAGGGGGTGATCGTGGCTACACCTTC.

The chain carries TRBV4-1 and TRBJ2-1; 10 bases fit TRBD1. CDR3 length: 17 amino acids. V was clipped by 4 bases and J by 3 bases; unmatched bases: 9. Per germline, CDR1 MGHRA and CDR2 YSYEKL. CDR3 sequence: CASSPFEGQGIYNEQFF. In nucleotides, the CDR3 is TGCGCCAGCAGCCCATTTGAGGGACAGGGGATCTACAATGAGCAGTTCTTC.

This clone occurred a few times. The chain uses TRBV19 and TRBJ2-7; TRBD1 aligns across 7 bases. The CDR3 consists of 13 residues. CDR1 is LNHDA and CDR2 is SQIVND in the germline V gene (reference sequence). Trimming took 4 bases from V and 4 from J; bases not matched to a gene: 4. The CDR3 coding sequence is TGTGCCAGTAGTACCCGACAGGGTTACGAGCAGTACTTC. It specifies CASSTRQGYEQYF.

The chain links TRBV15 to TRBJ2-7; D perhaps matches TRBD2 (6 bases). Germline CDR1 and CDR2: LNHNV and YYDKDF (reference sequence). The V end lost 0 bases, the J end lost 4 bases, and 13 bases lay between the germline ends. This CDR3 spans 15 amino acids. The DNA of the CDR3 is TGTGCCACCAGCAGAGAGGGAGGCCAGTCTTACGAGCAGTACTTC. This gives the protein CATSREGGQSYEQYF.

This chain links TRBV28 with TRBJ1-5; perhaps TRBD1 as D (6 bases). This CDR3 is 15 amino acids long. Per germline, CDR1 MDHEN and CDR2 SYDVKM. The ends were cut back, 6 bases at V and 7 bases at J, with 19 bases in the middle. The CDR3 region is CASSEAPGAGQPQHF. CDR3 coding DNA: TGTGCCAGCAGCGAAGCCCCGGGGGCCGGACAGCCCCAGCATTTT.

V usage is TRBV14 and J usage is TRBJ1-6; tentative D call: TRBD1 (6 bases). The V and J ends lost 0 bases and 10 bases respectively, with 16 bases between them. The CDR3 covers 16 residues. In germline, CDR1 is SGHDN, CDR2 FVKESK. The CDR3 region is CASSQDFPGAGSPLHF. The CDR3 DNA reads TGTGCCAGCAGCCAAGATTTTCCGGGGGCGGGGTCACCCCTCCACTTT.

This sequence joins TRBV6-5 and TRBJ2-1; no reliable D call. V lost 0 bases and J lost 4, with 7 bases in between. Germline V CDR1 and CDR2: MNHEY, SVGAGI. This CDR3 has 14 amino acids. CDR3: CASSYSAVYNEQFF. For the CDR3, the DNA is TGTGCCAGCAGTTACTCTGCAGTTTACAATGAGCAGTTCTTC.